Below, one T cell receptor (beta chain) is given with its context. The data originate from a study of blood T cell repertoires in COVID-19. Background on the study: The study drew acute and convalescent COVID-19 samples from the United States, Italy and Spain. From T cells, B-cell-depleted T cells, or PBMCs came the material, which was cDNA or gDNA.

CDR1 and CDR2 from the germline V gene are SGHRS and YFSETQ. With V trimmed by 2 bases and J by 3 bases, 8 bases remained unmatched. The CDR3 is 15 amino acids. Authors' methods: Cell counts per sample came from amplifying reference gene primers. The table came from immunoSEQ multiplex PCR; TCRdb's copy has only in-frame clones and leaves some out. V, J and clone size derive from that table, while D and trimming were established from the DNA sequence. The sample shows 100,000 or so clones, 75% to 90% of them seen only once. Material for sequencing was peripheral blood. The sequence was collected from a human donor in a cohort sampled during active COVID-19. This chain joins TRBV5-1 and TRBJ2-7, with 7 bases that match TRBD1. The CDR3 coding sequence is TGCGCCAGCAGCTTCAACAGGGGAGTCTTCTACGAGCAGTACTTC. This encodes CASSFNRGVFYEQYF. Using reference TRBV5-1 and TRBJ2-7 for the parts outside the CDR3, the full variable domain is KAGVTQTPRYLIKTRGQQVTLSCSPISGHRSVSWYQQTPGQGLQFLFEYFSETQRNKGNFPGRFSGRQFSNSRSEMNVSTLELGDSALYLCASSFNRGVFYEQYFGPGTRLTVT.